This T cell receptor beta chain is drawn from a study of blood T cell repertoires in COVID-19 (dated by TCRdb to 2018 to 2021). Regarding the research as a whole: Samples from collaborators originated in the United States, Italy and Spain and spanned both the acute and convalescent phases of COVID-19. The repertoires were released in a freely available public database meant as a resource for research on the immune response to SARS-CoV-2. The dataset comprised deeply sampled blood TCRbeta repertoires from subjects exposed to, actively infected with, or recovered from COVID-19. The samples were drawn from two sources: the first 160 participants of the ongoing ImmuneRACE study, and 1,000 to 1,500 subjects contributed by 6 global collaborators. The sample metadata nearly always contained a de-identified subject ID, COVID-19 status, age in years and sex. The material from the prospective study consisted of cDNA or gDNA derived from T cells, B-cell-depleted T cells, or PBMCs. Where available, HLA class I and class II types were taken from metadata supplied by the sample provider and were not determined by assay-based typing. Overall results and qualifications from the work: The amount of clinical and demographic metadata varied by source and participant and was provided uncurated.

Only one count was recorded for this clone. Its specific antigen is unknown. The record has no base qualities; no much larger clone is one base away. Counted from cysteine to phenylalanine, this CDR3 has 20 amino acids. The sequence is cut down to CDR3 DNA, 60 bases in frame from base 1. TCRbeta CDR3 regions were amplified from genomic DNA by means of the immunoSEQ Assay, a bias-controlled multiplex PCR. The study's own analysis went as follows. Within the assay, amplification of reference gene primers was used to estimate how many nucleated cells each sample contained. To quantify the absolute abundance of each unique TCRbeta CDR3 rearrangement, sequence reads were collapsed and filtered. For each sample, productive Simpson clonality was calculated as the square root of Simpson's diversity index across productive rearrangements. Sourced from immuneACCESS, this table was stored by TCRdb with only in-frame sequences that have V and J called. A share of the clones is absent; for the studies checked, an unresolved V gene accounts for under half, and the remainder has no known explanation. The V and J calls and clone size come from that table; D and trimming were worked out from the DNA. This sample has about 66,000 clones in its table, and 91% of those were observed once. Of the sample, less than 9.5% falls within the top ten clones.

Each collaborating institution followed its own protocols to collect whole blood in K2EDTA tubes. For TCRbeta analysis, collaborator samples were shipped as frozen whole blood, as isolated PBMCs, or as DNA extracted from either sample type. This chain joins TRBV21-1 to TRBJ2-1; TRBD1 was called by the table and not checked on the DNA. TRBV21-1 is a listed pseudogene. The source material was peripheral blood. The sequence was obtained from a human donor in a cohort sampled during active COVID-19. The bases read TGTGCCAGCAGCAAAGTTTTGGACAGGGAAGCGCTCAGCTCCTACAATGAGCAGTTCTTC. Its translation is CASSKVLDREALSSYNEQFF.